This entry lists 31 T cell receptor beta chains sequenced from one sample in a study of T cell responses to AZD1222 COVID-19 vaccine. Clones were read by immunoSEQ multiplex PCR, and TCRdb kept only the in-frame ones, dropping some. The data hold some 83,000 clones, with over 75% observed a single time. The specimen was peripheral blood, collected 28 days after the second AZD1222 dose. The receptor set was obtained from an adult who received the AZD1222 COVID-19 vaccine.

This clone was recorded once. DNA for the CDR3: TGTGCCAGCAGTGAAGCGACAGGCCACCAAGAGACCCAGTACTTC. This encodes CASSEATGHQETQYF. This chain uses TRBV6-1 with TRBJ2-5; TRBD1 is a possible D gene (6 bases). Trimming removed 0 bases from V and 0 bases from J, with 8 bases in between. The CDR3 extends over 15 amino acids. CDR1 is MNHNS and CDR2 is SASEGT in the germline V gene.

This chain uses TRBV24-1 with TRBJ2-1, with 10 bases fitting TRBD1. This CDR3 comprises 16 residues. V trimming: 3 bases; J trimming: 4 bases; junction bases outside the gene matches: 5. Germline V gene data show CDR1 as KGHDR and CDR2 as SFDVKD. CDR3 DNA sequence: TGTGCCACCAGTGATGGAGACAGGGGGCGGTACAATGAGCAGTTCTTC. It encodes CATSDGDRGRYNEQFF.

The chain links TRBV30 to TRBJ2-7; TRBD2 might be the D (5 bases). The length of the CDR3 is 14 residues. Trimming removed 7 bases from V and 0 bases from J, with 16 bases in between. In germline, CDR1 is GTSNPN, CDR2 SVGIG (reference sequence). The CDR3 sequence is CASGKTYSSYEQYF. In nucleotides, the CDR3 is TGTGCCTCCGGGAAGACTTATAGCTCCTACGAGCAGTACTTC.

This sequence joins TRBV29-1 and TRBJ2-7; either TRBD1 or TRBD2 may fit D (5 bases each). Trimming stripped 4 bases from V and 3 bases from J, with 25 bases between. The germline V gene has CDR1 SQVTM and CDR2 ANQGSEA. The CDR3 consists of 17 residues. The DNA of the CDR3 is TGCAGCGTTGGCGCTTCTGGCTCGGGACGTATGTACTACGAGCAGTACTTC. It encodes CSVGASGSGRMYYEQYF.

This rearrangement joins TRBV7-4 to TRBJ1-1, with a weak D call TRBD1 (6 bases). This CDR3 comprises 18 residues. The V end lost 10 bases, the J end lost 1 base, and 28 bases lay between the germline ends. The V gene's germline CDR1 is SGHVT and CDR2 SQSDAQ. The CDR3 region is CATIGGLLDILRNTEAFF. The CDR3 DNA reads as TGTGCCACAATTGGGGGGCTTCTAGACATCTTAAGGAACACTGAAGCTTTCTTT.

This clone was seen a few times. The rearrangement uses TRBV11-2 and TRBJ2-1; D is unclear. This CDR3 contains 12 residues. The ends were cut back, 3 bases at V and 7 bases at J, with 7 bases in the middle. Germline CDR1 and CDR2: SGHAT and FQNNGV. CDR3 region: CASSLGWNEQFF. The CDR3, as DNA: TGTGCCAGCAGCTTGGGATGGAATGAGCAGTTCTTC. The whole variable domain, filled in from reference TRBV11-2 and TRBJ2-1, reads EAGVAQSPRYKIIEKRQSVAFWCNPISGHATLYWYQQILGQGPKLLIQFQNNGVVDDSQLPKDRFSAERLKGVDSTLKIQPAKLEDSAVYLCASSLGWNEQFFGPGTRLTVL.

This rearrangement joins TRBV5-4 to TRBJ1-6; D is unresolved. The CDR3 sequence is 14 residues long. Germline V lookup: CDR1 SGHNT, CDR2 YYREEE (reference sequence). V shed 2 bases and J shed 4 bases, with 7 bases lying between them. The DNA for the CDR3 is TGTGCCAGCAGCTTCGCCCGTTATAATTCACCCCTCCACTTT. Encoded protein: CASSFARYNSPLHF.

The chain links TRBV21-1 to TRBJ1-1; the table's D call of TRBD1 was not tested on the DNA. TRBV21-1 is classified as a pseudogene. The CDR3 loop spans 16 amino acids. The chain's CDR3 is CASSTGQGEKGTEAFF. The DNA for the CDR3 is TGTGCCAGCAGCACCGGACAGGGGGAGAAGGGCACTGAAGCTTTCTTT.

The rearrangement uses TRBV24-1 and TRBJ1-5; no firm D call. This CDR3 comprises 13 residues. The V gene lost 1 base and the J gene lost 9 bases, with 9 bases spanning the gap. Per germline, CDR1 KGHDR and CDR2 SFDVKD. The CDR3 bases are TGTGCCACCAGTGATTTCAAAAACGGGCCCCAGCATTTT. Protein: CATSDFKNGPQHF.

The DNA for the CDR3 is TGTGCCAGCAGCCTCGGGGGGGGCACAGATACGCAGTATTTT. It yields the protein CASSLGGGTDTQYF. This chain joins TRBV9 and TRBJ2-3, with 8 bases matching TRBD2. Germline V lookup: CDR1 SGDLS, CDR2 YYNGEE. Germline trimming cut 4 bases from V and 1 base from J; bases unmatched to any gene: 2. This CDR3 has 14 residues.

V usage is TRBV27 and J usage is TRBJ1-2; D may be TRBD1 (5 bases). Germline lookup yields CDR1 MNHEY and CDR2 SMNVEV (reference sequence). V lost 11 bases to trimming and J lost 9 bases, with 19 bases between them. CDR3 length equals 12 residues. The CDR3 here is CASGTVGLRYTF. DNA for the CDR3: TGTGCCTCCGGGACGGTGGGGTTACGCTACACCTTC.

The rearrangement joins TRBV6-2 or TRBV6-3 to TRBJ2-1; 7 nucleotides agree with TRBD2. The CDR3 is made up of 15 amino acids. The germline V gene encodes CDR1 MNHEY and CDR2 SVGEGT. The trim removed 2 bases at V and 8 bases at J, leaving 9 bases unmatched. Here the CDR3 reads CASSYPGLRRDEQFF. The CDR3 DNA reads TGTGCCAGCAGTTACCCGGGACTACGCAGGGATGAGCAGTTCTTC.

About this clone: This specimen includes other DNA sequences encoding the same CDR3. The chain employs TRBV30 and TRBJ1-2; 7 bases map to TRBD1. This CDR3 has 13 residues. Germline assignment: CDR1 GTSNPN and CDR2 SVGIG (reference sequence). The V segment lost 0 bases and the J segment 5 bases; nucleotides outside the gene matches: 3. This CDR3 reads CAWSVGGAYGYTF. In DNA form, the CDR3 reads TGTGCCTGGAGTGTAGGGGGCGCGTATGGCTACACCTTC.

In DNA, the CDR3 is TGTGCCAGCAGCTTAGGGTCTAACTATGGCTACACCTTC. Amino acid sequence: CASSLGSNYGYTF. The rearrangement links TRBV11-3 to TRBJ1-2; D is undetermined. Germline V gives CDR1 SGHNT, CDR2 YENEEA. The CDR3 extends over 13 amino acids. Trimming shortened V by 1 base and J by 0 bases, and 3 bases separated the two germline ends. Using reference TRBV11-3 and TRBJ1-2 for the parts outside the CDR3, the full variable domain is EAGVVQSPRYKIIEKKQPVAFWCNPISGHNTLYWYLQNLGQGPELLIRYENEEAVDDSQLPKDRFSAERLKGVDSTLKIQPAELGDSAVYLCASSLGSNYGYTFGSGTRLTVV.

This sequence joins TRBV29-1 and TRBJ1-1; D gene uncertain. Trimming took 5 bases from V and 5 from J, leaving 9 bases between them. The germline CDR1 and CDR2 sequences are SQVTM and ANQGSEA. The CDR3 has 11 amino acids. The CDR3 here is CSVIPSTEAFF. CDR3 bases: TGCAGCGTTATCCCTTCGACTGAAGCTTTCTTT. Variable domain in full (rest from reference TRBV29-1 and TRBJ1-1): SAVISQKPSRDICQRGTSLTIQCQVDSQVTMMFWYRQQPGQSLTLIATANQGSEATYESGFVIDKFPISRPNLTFSTLTVSNMSPEDSSIYLCSVIPSTEAFFGQGTRLTVV.

V and J are TRBV7-9 and TRBJ2-2, with 9 nucleotides matching TRBD1. This CDR3 comprises 15 residues. CDR1 SEHNR and CDR2 FQNEAQ come from the germline V gene (reference sequence). The V gene end was trimmed by 8 bases and the J gene end by 10 bases; junction bases not matched to a gene: 14. CDR3 loop: CASPHRDREALELFF. CDR3 in DNA: TGTGCCAGCCCACACCGGGACAGGGAGGCTTTGGAGCTGTTTTTT.

DNA for the CDR3: TGTGCCAGTAGTTCCTACCCCCCCCCTAGCACAGATACGCAGTATTTT. This encodes CASSSYPPPSTDTQYF. The chain uses TRBV19 and TRBJ2-3; D remains unclear. Germline CDR1 LNHDA, CDR2 SQIVND (reference sequence). There are 16 residues in the CDR3. Trimming left V 5 bases short and J 0 bases short, with 15 bases between.

This sequence joins TRBV2 and TRBJ2-3; D is uncertain. Germline CDR1 is SNHLY and CDR2 is FYNNEI. Trimming cost V 7 bases and J 3 bases, with 11 bases left between them. The CDR3 consists of 13 residues. The DNA of the CDR3 is TGTGCCAGCAAGACACTGCAGACAGATACGCAGTATTTT. Residues: CASKTLQTDTQYF.

This CDR3 reads CASSPLAGGHNEQFF. For the CDR3, the DNA is TGTGCCAGCAGCCCTCTAGCGGGGGGGCACAATGAGCAGTTCTTC. The V and J genes are TRBV7-3 and TRBJ2-1; 12 bases align to TRBD2. The CDR3 extends over 15 amino acids. With 5 bases clipped from V and 5 bases from J, the junction kept 4 bases outside the gene matches. The germline CDR1 and CDR2 sequences are SGHTA and FQGTGA.

The V gene is TRBV6-5, the J gene TRBJ1-6; 8 nucleotides align to TRBD1. The CDR3 runs 14 residues. V lost 7 bases to trimming and J lost 9 bases; unmatched junction nucleotides: 8. In germline, CDR1 is MNHEY, CDR2 SVGAGI. The CDR3 sequence is CASTLTGEGSPLHF. Written as DNA, the CDR3 is TGTGCCAGCACCCTGACAGGGGAAGGTTCACCCCTCCACTTT.

The V and J genes are TRBV7-9 and TRBJ1-3; D perhaps matches TRBD1 (5 bases). The CDR3 consists of 17 residues. Trimming cost V 0 bases and J 0 bases, with 12 bases left between them. The V gene's germline CDR1 is SEHNR and CDR2 FQNEAQ (reference sequence). The DNA of the CDR3 is TGTGCCAGCAGCTTAGCATCAGGGTTCAGCTCTGGAAACACCATATATTTT. Translation: CASSLASGFSSGNTIYF. The full variable domain, rest sourced from reference TRBV7-9 and TRBJ1-3, is DTGVSQNPRHKITKRGQNVTFRCDPISEHNRLYWYRQTLGQGPEFLTYFQNEAQLEKSRLLSDRFSAERPKGSFSTLEIQRTEQGDSAMYLCASSLASGFSSGNTIYFGEGSWLTVV.

The chain combines TRBV28 with TRBJ2-7, with 8 bases matching TRBD1. V was clipped by 3 bases and J by 12 bases; unmatched bases: 22. From germline, CDR1 is MDHEN and CDR2 SYDVKM. This CDR3 has 17 amino acids. This CDR3 is CASSFFSAGGAFAKRYF. In DNA form, the CDR3 reads TGTGCCAGCAGTTTTTTTTCGGCAGGGGGCGCGTTTGCGAAGCGGTACTTC.

This clone was seen just once. This rearrangement joins TRBV11-2 to TRBJ1-1, with TRBD1 matching over 9 bases. J was trimmed by 4 bases and V by 1 base; bases with no gene match: 4. CDR3 length: 15 residues. Germline CDR1 SGHAT, CDR2 FQNNGV. The CDR3 DNA follows: TGTGCCAGCAGCTTAGTTTTGACAGGGGGCACTGAAGCTTTCTTT. It codes for CASSLVLTGGTEAFF.

The chain is built from TRBV11-3 and TRBJ1-1, with D possibly matching TRBD1 (6 bases). V was cut by 1 base and J by 9 bases, with 15 bases left in between. Per the germline V gene, CDR1 is SGHNT and CDR2 is YENEEA. This CDR3 is 14 amino acids long. This CDR3 reads CASSLADRTEQAFF. CDR3 sequence (DNA): TGTGCCAGCAGCTTAGCCGACAGGACAGAACAAGCTTTCTTT.

This chain connects TRBV7-3 to TRBJ2-2; 14 nucleotides match TRBD2. The ends lost 3 bases at V and 5 bases at J; junction bases unmatched: 5. Germline CDR1 reads SGHTA; CDR2 reads FQGTGA. CDR3 length equals 17 residues. CDR3: CASSLWTSGGPTGELFF. The CDR3 bases are TGTGCCAGCAGCTTGTGGACTAGCGGGGGGCCTACCGGGGAGCTGTTTTTT.

The chain carries TRBV5-1 and TRBJ1-3; possibly TRBD1 for D (6 bases). CDR3 length equals 15 residues. CDR1 and CDR2 (germline): SGHRS, YFSETQ. V shed 1 base and J shed 2 bases, with 10 bases lying between them. The CDR3 coding sequence is TGCGCCAGCAGCTTGAGGGGGGACGCTGGAAACACCATATATTTT. Encoded protein: CASSLRGDAGNTIYF. The entire variable domain, with the rest obtained from reference TRBV5-1 and TRBJ1-3, is as follows: KAGVTQTPRYLIKTRGQQVTLSCSPISGHRSVSWYQQTPGQGLQFLFEYFSETQRNKGNFPGRFSGRQFSNSRSEMNVSTLELGDSALYLCASSLRGDAGNTIYFGEGSWLTVV.

This rearrangement joins TRBV7-2 to TRBJ2-2; tentatively, D is TRBD2 (6 bases). Germline loops: CDR1 SGHTA, CDR2 FQGNSA. V was cut by 7 bases and J by 2 bases, with 14 bases left in between. The CDR3 contains 15 residues. CDR3 residues: CASIRGTINTGELFF. The CDR3 DNA reads TGTGCCAGCATCCGGGGGACGATAAACACCGGGGAGCTGTTTTTT.

The count of this clone is one. The chain is built from TRBV12-5 and TRBJ1-5, with a possible D match to TRBD1 (5 bases). V was cut by 0 bases and J by 7 bases, with 10 bases left in between. This CDR3 spans 14 amino acids. Germline values: CDR1 LGHNT, CDR2 FRNRAP. The CDR3 protein is CASGLVPGDQPQHF. CDR3 DNA sequence: TGTGCTAGTGGTTTGGTTCCGGGGGACCAGCCCCAGCATTTT.

The chain joins TRBV30 to TRBJ1-2; D is possibly TRBD1 (5 bases). Trimming removed 0 bases from V and 6 bases from J, with 11 bases in between. Germline assignment: CDR1 GTSNPN and CDR2 SVGIG (reference sequence). The CDR3 consists of 13 residues. The CDR3 sequence: CAWSVGAPHGYTF. The CDR3 DNA sequence: TGTGCCTGGAGTGTAGGGGCCCCCCATGGCTACACCTTC.

V gene TRBV7-9 combines with J gene TRBJ2-7, with D possibly matching TRBD2 (6 bases). This CDR3 region has 15 residues. CDR1 is SEHNR, CDR2 FQNEAQ, per germline (reference sequence). Trimming took 5 bases from V and 2 from J, leaving 16 bases between them. CDR3 nucleotide sequence: TGTGCCAGCAGCCCGAGTAGGGGCGGGGCCTACGAGCAGTACTTC. Its protein product is CASSPSRGGAYEQYF. The whole variable domain, remainder taken from reference TRBV7-9 and TRBJ2-7, is DTGVSQNPRHKITKRGQNVTFRCDPISEHNRLYWYRQTLGQGPEFLTYFQNEAQLEKSRLLSDRFSAERPKGSFSTLEIQRTEQGDSAMYLCASSPSRGGAYEQYFGPGTRLTVT.

This chain links TRBV24-1 with TRBJ1-2, with D unclear. Germline V gives CDR1 KGHDR, CDR2 SFDVKD. The CDR3 contains 14 residues. V lost 3 bases, J lost 4 bases, and 11 bases lay in between. The CDR3, as DNA: TGTGCCACCAGTGATGATCTACTGGGCTATGGCTACACCTTC. It translates to CATSDDLLGYGYTF.